The 20 T cell receptor beta chains below were found in one sample sequenced in a study of beta chain features in type 1 diabetes. Their recognized antigens are unknown. Sequenced material consisted of expressed TCRB transcripts (all of the isolated RNA was reverse transcribed). Sequenced by immunoSEQ multiplex PCR; TCRdb stores in-frame clones only, minus some. Of a few hundred thousand clones listed, approximately 16% are singletons. Study-wide results and caveats: Shorter TCRB CDR3s, moderately but significantly so, marked every one of the four CD4+ subsets in Type 1 diabetes patients.

The sample consisted of naive CD4+ T cells from blood. The receptors originated from a man younger than 40 with type 1 diabetes.

The table lists this clone with a few counts. Other DNA variants within this sample encode the same CDR3. The chain employs TRBV18 and TRBJ2-3; 7 nucleotides agree with TRBD2. Germline V gene lookup returns CDR1 KGHSH and CDR2 LQKENI. CDR3 length: 14 amino acids. The V segment lost 4 bases and the J segment 1 base; nucleotides outside the gene matches: 2. The CDR3 DNA is TGTGCCAGCTCACTAGCGGGCGGCACAGATACGCAGTATTTT. It is translated as CASSLAGGTDTQYF.

The table lists this clone with a few counts. The genes are TRBV29-1 and TRBJ1-1; D gene ambiguous. The CDR3 contains 13 residues. Deletions cut 0 bases from V and 2 bases from J, with 7 bases between. Germline CDR1 reads SQVTM; CDR2 reads ANQGSEA. CDR3 sequence (DNA): TGCAGCGTTGAAGAGTTTCTCAACACTGAAGCTTTCTTT. Its protein product is CSVEEFLNTEAFF.

The rearrangement joins TRBV30 to TRBJ2-1; D is unresolved. The CDR3 spans 15 residues. Trimming cost V 4 bases and J 0 bases, with 13 bases left between them. Germline CDR1 reads GTSNPN; CDR2 reads SVGIG (reference sequence). CDR3 bases: TGTGCCTGGACAACCGGGTCTAGCTCCTACAATGAGCAGTTCTTC. Translating it yields CAWTTGSSSYNEQFF.

The chain combines TRBV9 with TRBJ1-2; unclear D gene. V lost 4 bases to trimming and J lost 6 bases, with 16 bases between them. This CDR3 is 14 amino acids long. Germline values: CDR1 SGDLS, CDR2 YYNGEE. CDR3 residues: CASSPTRVSDGYTF. The CDR3 DNA is TGTGCCAGCAGCCCAACCCGGGTTTCCGATGGCTACACCTTC.

The chain carries TRBV29-1 and TRBJ1-2, with D maybe TRBD1 (6 bases). Germline CDR1 and CDR2: SQVTM and ANQGSEA. CDR3 length: 13 amino acids. Trimming shortened V by 1 base and J by 8 bases, and 14 bases separated the two germline ends. DNA of the CDR3: TGCAGCGTTGAAGTTAATGGGGGCACGGGCTACACCTTC. Protein product: CSVEVNGGTGYTF. Looking up the rest from reference TRBV29-1 and TRBJ1-2 gives the full variable domain: SAVISQKPSRDICQRGTSLTIQCQVDSQVTMMFWYRQQPGQSLTLIATANQGSEATYESGFVIDKFPISRPNLTFSTLTVSNMSPEDSSIYLCSVEVNGGTGYTFGSGTRLTVV.

The chain employs TRBV30 and TRBJ2-3; the match to TRBD2 covers 9 bases. The CDR3 has 15 residues. After removal of 3 bases from V and 5 bases from J, the junction contained 9 bases not matched to a gene. Per the germline V gene, CDR1 is GTSNPN and CDR2 is SVGIG (reference sequence). This CDR3 reads CAWRKGAGGVDTQYF. The CDR3 nucleotides read TGTGCCTGGAGGAAAGGAGCGGGAGGTGTAGATACGCAGTATTTT.

The chain recombines TRBV28 with TRBJ2-6, with D unresolved. V dropped 8 bases and J dropped 1 base, with 15 bases sitting between them. CDR1 is MDHEN and CDR2 is SYDVKM in the germline V gene. The CDR3 extends over 16 amino acids. CDR3: CASGITSSSGANVLTF. CDR3 nucleotide sequence: TGTGCCAGCGGAATAACAAGCAGTTCTGGGGCCAACGTCCTGACTTTC.

The rearrangement joins TRBV7-8 to TRBJ2-4; TRBD2 might be the D (6 bases). This CDR3 spans 15 amino acids. V was trimmed by 3 bases and J by 3 bases, leaving 12 bases between them. Looked up from germline, CDR1 is SGHVS and CDR2 is FQNEAQ. The CDR3 reads CASSFLREYKNIQYF. DNA for the CDR3: TGTGCCAGCAGCTTTTTACGGGAGTACAAAAACATTCAGTACTTC. Combining the CDR3 with reference TRBV7-8 and TRBJ2-4 gives the whole variable domain GAGVSQSPRYKVAKRGQDVALRCDPISGHVSLFWYQQALGQGPEFLTYFQNEAQLDKSGLPSDRFFAERPEGSVSTLKIQRTQQEDSAVYLCASSFLREYKNIQYFGAGTRLSVL.

The chain joins TRBV29-1 to TRBJ2-4, with D possibly being TRBD1 (7 bases). CDR1 SQVTM and CDR2 ANQGSEA come from the germline V gene. V was clipped by 6 bases and J by 5 bases, with 14 bases between them. The CDR3 consists of 13 residues. For the CDR3, the DNA is TGCAGCGTCCGTTGGAGGGGGCAAAACATTCAGTACTTC. It yields the protein CSVRWRGQNIQYF.

This rearrangement joins TRBV6-6 to TRBJ2-1; no reliable D call. This CDR3 has 14 residues. Germline CDR1 is MNHNY and CDR2 is SVGAGI (reference sequence). Deletions cut 0 bases from V and 12 bases from J, with 15 bases between. The CDR3 nucleotides read TGTGCCAGCAGTTACTCCTTAACATCTTTTGCGCAGTTCTTC. Translated: CASSYSLTSFAQFF.

V is TRBV4-3 and J is TRBJ2-1, with a tentative D call TRBD2 (6 bases). The CDR3 spans 13 residues. Germline CDR1 and CDR2: LGHNA and YSLEER. Trimming took 3 bases from V and 10 from J, leaving 13 bases between them. The DNA of the CDR3 is TGCGCCAGCAGCCATCCTCGGGACTCGGAGCAGTTCTTC. This translates into CASSHPRDSEQFF.

The rearrangement links TRBV29-1 to TRBJ2-4, with 9 bases identical to TRBD1. From germline, CDR1 is SQVTM and CDR2 ANQGSEA. J was trimmed by 8 bases and V by 5 bases; bases with no gene match: 7. The CDR3 runs 13 residues. The CDR3 DNA is TGCAGCGTTTACAGGGGGCGCAAGGACATTCAGTACTTC. It is translated as CSVYRGRKDIQYF.

The chain joins TRBV14 to TRBJ1-4; D remains ambiguous. Looked up from germline, CDR1 is SGHDN and CDR2 is FVKESK. This CDR3 is 12 amino acids long. The V end lost 0 bases, the J end lost 8 bases, and 4 bases lay between the germline ends. As DNA, the CDR3 is TGTGCCAGCAGCCAAGAGATGGAAAAACTGTTTTTT. Translated: CASSQEMEKLFF.

This CDR3 reads CAWSVPSGTPNEQFF. In nucleotides, the CDR3 is TGTGCCTGGAGTGTCCCTAGCGGGACACCTAATGAGCAGTTCTTC. This sequence joins TRBV30 and TRBJ2-1; 9 bases are shared with TRBD2. The V gene end was trimmed by 0 bases and the J gene end by 7 bases; junction bases not matched to a gene: 7. The germline gives CDR1 GTSNPN, CDR2 SVGIG (reference sequence). The CDR3 covers 15 residues.

This sequence joins TRBV7-2 and TRBJ2-2; perhaps TRBD2 as D (6 bases). The ends were cut back, 4 bases at V and 4 bases at J, with 16 bases in the middle. Germline CDR1 and CDR2: SGHTA and FQGNSA. CDR3 length: 16 amino acids. The CDR3 region is CASSSQGSGFTGELFF. The CDR3 bases are TGTGCCAGCAGCTCCCAGGGTAGCGGATTCACCGGGGAGCTGTTTTTT.

This clone was counted between two and nine times. The genes are TRBV14 and TRBJ2-7; D unresolved. The CDR3 spans 12 residues. V was trimmed by 3 bases and J by 2 bases, leaving 5 bases between them. The germline V gene has CDR1 SGHDN and CDR2 FVKESK. This chain's CDR3 is CASSQSAYEQYF. As DNA, the CDR3 is TGTGCCAGCAGCCAGTCAGCCTACGAGCAGTACTTC.

This clone was counted only a few times. The chain uses TRBV4-3 and TRBJ1-2, with 9 bases fitting TRBD1. Germline-derived CDR1 and CDR2 are LGHNA and YSLEER. This CDR3 has 14 residues. Trimming took 3 bases from V and 8 from J; bases not matched to a gene: 7. The CDR3 region has the DNA TGCGCCAGCAGCCAGGGGACAGGGAACAGCGGCTACACCTTC. Translated, it gives CASSQGTGNSGYTF.

The chain carries TRBV5-4 and TRBJ2-1, with 7 bases that match TRBD2. The CDR3 runs 15 residues. Losses at the gene ends were 4 bases for V and 5 bases for J; bases not matched to a gene: 9. Germline-derived CDR1 and CDR2 are SGHNT and YYREEE (reference sequence). Written as DNA, the CDR3 is TGTGCCAGCAGCCAGCAAAGCGGGATAAACAATGAGCAGTTCTTC. Translating it yields CASSQQSGINNEQFF. Full variable domain (outside the CDR3, taken from reference TRBV5-4 and TRBJ2-1): ETGVTQSPTHLIKTRGQQVTLRCSSQSGHNTVSWYQQALGQGPQFIFQYYREEENGRGNFPPRFSGLQFPNYSSELNVNALELDDSALYLCASSQQSGINNEQFFGPGTRLTVL.

In its sample, this clone was seen a few times. The chain uses TRBV18 and TRBJ1-2; no firm D call. CDR1 and CDR2 (germline): KGHSH, LQKENI. The CDR3 covers 19 residues. Trimming left V 1 base short and J 3 bases short, with 24 bases between. CDR3 in DNA: TGTGCCAGCTCACCACGGGAACCCGGTTCAGCCGAGGTAGACTATGGCTACACCTTC. Its protein is CASSPREPGSAEVDYGYTF.

This clone was counted between two and nine times. Other DNA variants within this sample encode the same CDR3. The rearrangement uses TRBV28 and TRBJ2-7; no reliable D call. Germline CDR1 is MDHEN and CDR2 is SYDVKM. This CDR3 is 11 amino acids long. V lost 6 bases to trimming and J lost 3 bases, with 6 bases between them. CDR3 coding DNA: TGTGCCAGCAGCCTTCGCTACGAGCAGTACTTC. Translating it yields CASSLRYEQYF.